The 8 T cell receptor beta chains reported below all come from one sample, sequenced in a study of a mutant IDH1 vaccine in newly diagnosed glioma. Profiling relied on immunoSEQ multiplex PCR, and the TCRdb table lists in-frame clones only, not all of them. The sample consists of 30,000 to 40,000 clones, 80% to 90% of them appearing once. No antigen is known for these receptors. The time point: week 47, end of study. Topical imiquimod accompanied each vaccine dose, which consisted of 300 ug of mutant IDH1 20-mer peptide. The sample consisted of PBMCs, taken from a glioma patient whose treatment included an IDH1 peptide vaccine. These TCRs come from a woman aged 30 to 39 with glioma.

This clone was detected only once. Written as DNA, the CDR3 is TGCGCCAGCACGGTCTCGGGTGGGACTGAAGCTTTCTTT. As protein: CASTVSGGTEAFF. The chain employs TRBV10-2 and TRBJ1-1; D is ambiguous. Germline V lookup: CDR1 WSHSY, CDR2 SAAADI. The CDR3 sequence is 13 residues long. The V and J ends lost 7 bases and 5 bases respectively, with 14 bases between them.

This clone was observed a few times. The chain uses TRBV30 and TRBJ1-1; TRBD1 agrees at 7 bases. The trim removed 8 bases at V and 1 base at J, leaving 4 bases unmatched. There are 12 residues in the CDR3. Germline CDR1 reads GTSNPN; CDR2 reads SVGIG (reference sequence). For the CDR3, the DNA is TGTGCCGGGGACAGACCGAACACTGAAGCTTTCTTT. Translated: CAGDRPNTEAFF.

J is TRBJ1-2 and V is TRBV7-9; D uncertain. V lost 2 bases, J lost 3 bases, and 10 bases lay in between. The germline CDR1 and CDR2 sequences are SEHNR and FQNEAQ (reference sequence). This CDR3 region has 14 residues. Here the CDR3 reads CASSLLNSDYGYTF. Here the CDR3 DNA reads TGTGCCAGCAGCTTATTGAACAGTGACTATGGCTACACCTTC.

This clone has just one count. The chain is built from TRBV6-5 and TRBJ2-7; D is perhaps TRBD2 (5 bases). The germline V gene has CDR1 MNHEY and CDR2 SVGAGI. This CDR3 spans 15 amino acids. Trimming took off 2 bases at V and 0 bases at J, with 11 bases between the two ends. As DNA, the CDR3 is TGTGCCAGCAGTTACCTCTTCGGGGACTCCTACGAGCAGTACTTC. Translated, it gives CASSYLFGDSYEQYF.

This chain uses TRBV9 with TRBJ2-3, with TRBD2 as a possible D gene (7 bases). Germline CDR1 is SGDLS and CDR2 is YYNGEE. The V gene lost 3 bases and the J gene lost 4 bases, with 12 bases spanning the gap. The CDR3 loop spans 14 amino acids. The CDR3 DNA sequence: TGTGCCAGCAGCGCGGGGGGCCTGGCAGATACGCAGTATTTT. This codes for CASSAGGLADTQYF.

V usage is TRBV29-1 and J usage is TRBJ2-4, with 8 bases identical to TRBD2. The CDR3 totals 13 residues. With V trimmed by 4 bases and J by 2 bases, 1 base remained unmatched. Germline CDR1 reads SQVTM; CDR2 reads ANQGSEA. This chain's CDR3 is CSVAGGTKNIQYF. The CDR3 coding sequence is TGCAGCGTTGCGGGGGGGACCAAAAACATTCAGTACTTC.

J is TRBJ1-6 and V is TRBV19; perhaps TRBD1 as D (5 bases). The CDR3 totals 15 residues. Looked up from germline, CDR1 is LNHDA and CDR2 is SQIVND (reference sequence). Trimming shortened V by 4 bases and J by 8 bases, and 15 bases separated the two germline ends. In nucleotides, the CDR3 is TGTGCCAGTAGTAACCCGGGACTCGGGGATTCACCCCTCCACTTT. The encoded protein is CASSNPGLGDSPLHF.

The rearrangement uses TRBV18 and TRBJ2-5; 10 nucleotides line up with TRBD2. Per the germline V gene, CDR1 is KGHSH and CDR2 is LQKENI. The CDR3 length is 16 residues. The trim removed 6 bases at V and 2 bases at J, leaving 9 bases unmatched. The CDR3 nucleotides are TGTGCCAGCTCTCCGCTAGCGGGGGCCTTTCAAGAGACCCAGTACTTC. It translates to CASSPLAGAFQETQYF.